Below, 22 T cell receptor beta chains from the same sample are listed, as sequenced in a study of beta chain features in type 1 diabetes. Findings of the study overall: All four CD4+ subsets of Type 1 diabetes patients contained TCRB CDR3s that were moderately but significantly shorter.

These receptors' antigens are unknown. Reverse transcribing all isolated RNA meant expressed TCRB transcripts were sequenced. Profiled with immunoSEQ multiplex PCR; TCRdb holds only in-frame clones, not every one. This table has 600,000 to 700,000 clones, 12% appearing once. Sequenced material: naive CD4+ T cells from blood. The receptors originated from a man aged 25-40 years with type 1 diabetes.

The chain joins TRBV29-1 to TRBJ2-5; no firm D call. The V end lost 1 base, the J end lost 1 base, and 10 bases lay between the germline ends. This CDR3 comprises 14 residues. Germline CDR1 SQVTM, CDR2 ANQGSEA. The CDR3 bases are TGCAGCGTTGAAGGGAGCAAACTCCAAGAGACCCAGTACTTC. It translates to CSVEGSKLQETQYF.

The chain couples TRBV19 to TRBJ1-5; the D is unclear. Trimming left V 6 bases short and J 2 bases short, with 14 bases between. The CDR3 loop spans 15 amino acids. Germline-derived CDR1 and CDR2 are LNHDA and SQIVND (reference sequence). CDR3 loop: CASSGRVEGNQPQHF. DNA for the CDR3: TGTGCCAGTAGCGGACGAGTGGAAGGCAATCAGCCCCAGCATTTT. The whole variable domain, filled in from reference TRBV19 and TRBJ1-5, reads DGGITQSPKYLFRKEGQNVTLSCEQNLNHDAMYWYRQDPGQGLRLIYYSQIVNDFQKGDIAEGYSVSREKKESFPLTVTSAQKNPTAFYLCASSGRVEGNQPQHFGDGTRLSIL.

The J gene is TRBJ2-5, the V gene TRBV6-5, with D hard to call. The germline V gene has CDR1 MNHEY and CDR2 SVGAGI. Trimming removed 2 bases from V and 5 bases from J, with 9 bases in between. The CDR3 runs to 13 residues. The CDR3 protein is CASSYKGLETQYF. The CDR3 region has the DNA TGTGCCAGCAGTTACAAGGGTCTGGAGACCCAGTACTTC.

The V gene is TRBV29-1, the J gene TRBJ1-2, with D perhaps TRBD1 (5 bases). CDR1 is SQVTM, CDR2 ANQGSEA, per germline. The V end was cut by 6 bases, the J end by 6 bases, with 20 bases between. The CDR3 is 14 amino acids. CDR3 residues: CSVYIRDGPNGYTF. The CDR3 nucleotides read TGCAGCGTGTACATCAGGGATGGGCCTAATGGCTACACCTTC.

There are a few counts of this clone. CDR3 DNA: TGTGCCAGCAGCCAAAGAAGACAGACGCTCTACAATGAGCAGTTCTTC. It yields the protein CASSQRRQTLYNEQFF. The chain links TRBV14 to TRBJ2-1, with TRBD1 as a possible D gene (5 bases). The germline gives CDR1 SGHDN, CDR2 FVKESK. The CDR3 length is 16 residues. Trimming left V 2 bases short and J 3 bases short, with 14 bases between.

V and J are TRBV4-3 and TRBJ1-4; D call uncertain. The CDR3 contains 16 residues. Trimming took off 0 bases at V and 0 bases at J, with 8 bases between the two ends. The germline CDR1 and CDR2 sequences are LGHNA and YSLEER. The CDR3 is CASSQDLVPTNEKLFF. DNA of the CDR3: TGCGCCAGCAGCCAAGATCTAGTGCCAACTAATGAAAAACTGTTTTTT.

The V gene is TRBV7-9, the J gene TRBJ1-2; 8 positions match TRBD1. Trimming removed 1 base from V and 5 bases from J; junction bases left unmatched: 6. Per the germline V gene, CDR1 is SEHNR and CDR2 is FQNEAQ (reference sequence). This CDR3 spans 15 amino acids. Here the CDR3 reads CASSLGGQVLYGYTF. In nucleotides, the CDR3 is TGTGCCAGCAGCTTAGGGGGACAGGTCCTATATGGCTACACCTTC.

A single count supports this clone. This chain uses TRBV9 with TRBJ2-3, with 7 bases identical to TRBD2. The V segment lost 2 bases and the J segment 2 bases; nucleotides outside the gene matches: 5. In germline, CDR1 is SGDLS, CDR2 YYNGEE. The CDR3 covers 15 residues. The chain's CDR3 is CASSVAGEATDTQYF. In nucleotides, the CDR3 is TGTGCCAGCAGCGTCGCGGGGGAGGCCACAGATACGCAGTATTTT.

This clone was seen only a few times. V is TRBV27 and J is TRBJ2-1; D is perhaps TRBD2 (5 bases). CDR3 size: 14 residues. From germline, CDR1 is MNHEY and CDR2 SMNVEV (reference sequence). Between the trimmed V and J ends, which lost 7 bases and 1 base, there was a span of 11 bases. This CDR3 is CASMRARSYNEQFF. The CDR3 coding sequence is TGTGCCAGCATGAGGGCACGTTCCTACAATGAGCAGTTCTTC.

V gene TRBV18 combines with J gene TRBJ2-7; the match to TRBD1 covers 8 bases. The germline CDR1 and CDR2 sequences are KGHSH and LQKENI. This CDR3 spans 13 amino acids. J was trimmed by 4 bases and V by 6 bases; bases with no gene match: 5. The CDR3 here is CASSSGQDYEQYF. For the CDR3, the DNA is TGTGCCAGCTCCTCGGGACAGGATTACGAGCAGTACTTC.

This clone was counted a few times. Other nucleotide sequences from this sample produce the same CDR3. In nucleotides, the CDR3 is TGTGCCAGCTCACCACCCTCAGGGTCCTACGAGCAGTACTTC. Protein product: CASSPPSGSYEQYF. V is TRBV18 and J is TRBJ2-7, with a possible D match to TRBD1 (5 bases). The germline CDR1 and CDR2 sequences are KGHSH and LQKENI. Deletions cut 0 bases from V and 1 base from J, with 7 bases between. The length of the CDR3 is 14 residues.

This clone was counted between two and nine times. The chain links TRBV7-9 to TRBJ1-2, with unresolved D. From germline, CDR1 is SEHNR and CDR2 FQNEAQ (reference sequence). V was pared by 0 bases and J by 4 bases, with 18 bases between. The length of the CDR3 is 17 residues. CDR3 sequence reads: CASSLAVQSWGIYGYTF. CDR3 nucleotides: TGTGCCAGCAGCTTAGCCGTACAGTCTTGGGGAATCTATGGCTACACCTTC. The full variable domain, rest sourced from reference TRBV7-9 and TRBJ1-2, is DTGVSQNPRHKITKRGQNVTFRCDPISEHNRLYWYRQTLGQGPEFLTYFQNEAQLEKSRLLSDRFSAERPKGSFSTLEIQRTEQGDSAMYLCASSLAVQSWGIYGYTFGSGTRLTVV.

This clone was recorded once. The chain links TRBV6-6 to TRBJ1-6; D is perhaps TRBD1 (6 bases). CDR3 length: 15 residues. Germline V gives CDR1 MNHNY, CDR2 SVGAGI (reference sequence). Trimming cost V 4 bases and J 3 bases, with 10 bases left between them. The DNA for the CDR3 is TGTGCCAGCAGTTTTGGACAGTTCTATAATTCACCCCTCCACTTT. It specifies CASSFGQFYNSPLHF.

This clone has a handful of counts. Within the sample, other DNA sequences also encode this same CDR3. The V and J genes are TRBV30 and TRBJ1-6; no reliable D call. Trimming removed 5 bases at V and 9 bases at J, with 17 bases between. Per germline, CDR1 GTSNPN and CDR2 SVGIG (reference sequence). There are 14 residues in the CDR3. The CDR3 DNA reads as TGTGCCTGGGGGGTGGGGTCCAGAGGTTCACCCCTCCACTTT. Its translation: CAWGVGSRGSPLHF.

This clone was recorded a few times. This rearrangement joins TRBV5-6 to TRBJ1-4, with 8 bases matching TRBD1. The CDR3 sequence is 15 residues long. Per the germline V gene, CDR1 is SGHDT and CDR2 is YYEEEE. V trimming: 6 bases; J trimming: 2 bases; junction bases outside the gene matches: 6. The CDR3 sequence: CASNTGGSTNEKLFF. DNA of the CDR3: TGTGCCAGCAACACAGGGGGTAGCACTAATGAAAAACTGTTTTTT. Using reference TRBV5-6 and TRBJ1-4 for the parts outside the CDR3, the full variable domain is DAGVTQSPTHLIKTRGQQVTLRCSPKSGHDTVSWYQQALGQGPQFIFQYYEEEERQRGNFPDRFSGHQFPNYSSELNVNALLLGDSALYLCASNTGGSTNEKLFFGSGTQLSVL.

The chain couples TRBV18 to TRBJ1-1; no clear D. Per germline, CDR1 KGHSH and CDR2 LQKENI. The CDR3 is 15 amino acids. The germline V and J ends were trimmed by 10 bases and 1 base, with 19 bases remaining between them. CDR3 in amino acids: CATEKSSSPNTEAFF. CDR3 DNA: TGTGCCACCGAAAAGTCGTCCAGTCCGAACACTGAAGCTTTCTTT.

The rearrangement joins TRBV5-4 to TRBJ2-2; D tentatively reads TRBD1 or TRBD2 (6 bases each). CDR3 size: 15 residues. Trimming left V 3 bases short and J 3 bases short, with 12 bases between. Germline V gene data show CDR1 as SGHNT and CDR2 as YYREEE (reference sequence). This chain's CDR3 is CASSSGGRHTGELFF. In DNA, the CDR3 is TGTGCCAGCAGCTCCGGGGGCCGGCACACCGGGGAGCTGTTTTTT.

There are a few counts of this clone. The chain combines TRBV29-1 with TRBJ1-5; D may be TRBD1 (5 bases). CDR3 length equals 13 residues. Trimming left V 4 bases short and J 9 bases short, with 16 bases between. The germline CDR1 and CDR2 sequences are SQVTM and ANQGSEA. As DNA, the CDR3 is TGCAGCGTTGTGCGGACCCCGGGGGGGCCCCAGCATTTT. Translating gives CSVVRTPGGPQHF.

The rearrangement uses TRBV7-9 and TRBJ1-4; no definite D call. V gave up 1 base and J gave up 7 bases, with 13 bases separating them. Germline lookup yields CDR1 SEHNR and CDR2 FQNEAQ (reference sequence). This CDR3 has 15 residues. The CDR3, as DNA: TGTGCCAGCAGCTTAGGAGGAGGCGTGGGTGAAAAACTGTTTTTT. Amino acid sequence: CASSLGGGVGEKLFF.

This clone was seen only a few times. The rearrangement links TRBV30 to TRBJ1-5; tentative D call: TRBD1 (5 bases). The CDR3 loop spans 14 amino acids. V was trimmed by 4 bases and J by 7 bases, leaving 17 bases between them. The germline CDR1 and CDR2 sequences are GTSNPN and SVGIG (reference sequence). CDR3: CAWTEMAGDQPQHF. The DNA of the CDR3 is TGTGCCTGGACGGAAATGGCGGGGGACCAGCCCCAGCATTTT.

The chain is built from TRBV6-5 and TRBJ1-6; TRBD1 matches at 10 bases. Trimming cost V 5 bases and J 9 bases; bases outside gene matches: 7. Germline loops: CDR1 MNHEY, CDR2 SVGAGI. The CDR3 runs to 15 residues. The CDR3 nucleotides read TGTGCCAGCAGTGTGACAGGGGGCGCCTCTTCACCCCTCCACTTT. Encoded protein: CASSVTGGASSPLHF.

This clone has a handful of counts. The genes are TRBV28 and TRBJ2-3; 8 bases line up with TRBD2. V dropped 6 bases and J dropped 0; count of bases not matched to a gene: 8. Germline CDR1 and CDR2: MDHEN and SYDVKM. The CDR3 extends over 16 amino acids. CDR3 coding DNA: TGTGCCAGCAGACTACCAAGCGGGGGAAGCACAGATACGCAGTATTTT. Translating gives CASRLPSGGSTDTQYF. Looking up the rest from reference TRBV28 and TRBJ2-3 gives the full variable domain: DVKVTQSSRYLVKRTGEKVFLECVQDMDHENMFWYRQDPGLGLRLIYFSYDVKMKEKGDIPEGYSVSREKKERFSLILESASTNQTSMYLCASRLPSGGSTDTQYFGPGTRLTVL.